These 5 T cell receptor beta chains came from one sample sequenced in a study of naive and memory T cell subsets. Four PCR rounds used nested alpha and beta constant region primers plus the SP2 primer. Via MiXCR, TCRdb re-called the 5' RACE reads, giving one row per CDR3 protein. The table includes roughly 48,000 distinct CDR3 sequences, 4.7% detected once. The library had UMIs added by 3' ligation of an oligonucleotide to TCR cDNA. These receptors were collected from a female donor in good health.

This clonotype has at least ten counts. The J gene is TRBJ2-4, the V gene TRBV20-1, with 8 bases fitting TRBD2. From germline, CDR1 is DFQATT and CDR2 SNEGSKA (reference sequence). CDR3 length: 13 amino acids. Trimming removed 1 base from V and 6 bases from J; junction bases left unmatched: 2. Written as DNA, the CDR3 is TGCAGTGCTAGAGCGGGAGGGGCAAACATTCAGTACTTC. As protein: CSARAGGANIQYF.

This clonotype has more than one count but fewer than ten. CDR3 nucleotides: TGTGCCAGCAGTGAAGCCCTAGCGGCCTCCTACGAGCAGTACTTC. Amino acid sequence: CASSEALAASYEQYF. V gene TRBV6-1 combines with J gene TRBJ2-7; 7 bases fit TRBD2. The germline V gene has CDR1 MNHNS and CDR2 SASEGT. After removal of 0 bases from V and 0 bases from J, the junction contained 2 bases not matched to a gene. This CDR3 has 15 amino acids.

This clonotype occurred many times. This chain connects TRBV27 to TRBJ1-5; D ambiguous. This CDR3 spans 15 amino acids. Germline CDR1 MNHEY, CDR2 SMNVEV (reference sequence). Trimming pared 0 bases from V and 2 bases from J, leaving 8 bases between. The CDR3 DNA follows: TGTGCCAGCAGTTTATCCGGGGTGGGCAATCAGCCCCAGCATTTT. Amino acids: CASSLSGVGNQPQHF.

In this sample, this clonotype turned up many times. The CDR3 spells CASSLEASHYEQYF. CDR3 coding DNA: TGTGCCAGCAGCTTGGAGGCCAGCCACTACGAGCAGTACTTC. This chain joins TRBV5-4 and TRBJ2-7; D ambiguous. Per the germline V gene, CDR1 is SGHNT and CDR2 is YYREEE (reference sequence). V lost 0 bases and J 3 bases, leaving 10 bases between the germline ends. The CDR3 has 14 amino acids.

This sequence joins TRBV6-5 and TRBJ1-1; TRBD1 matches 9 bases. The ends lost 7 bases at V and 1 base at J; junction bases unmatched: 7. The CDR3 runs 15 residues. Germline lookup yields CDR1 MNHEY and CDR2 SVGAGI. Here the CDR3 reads CASTVGQGRNTEAFF. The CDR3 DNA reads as TGTGCCAGCACCGTCGGACAGGGGAGGAACACTGAAGCTTTCTTT.